This T cell receptor (beta chain) was identified during a study of cytomegalovirus exposure and HLA in healthy donors. For the study at large: In an early release, HLA-typed donors contributed about 79 million unique TCR sequences. Broader study findings: Most likely, a cluster of highly shared sequence variants arose as a sequencing artifact. Versus the approximately 700-donor mean, an Asian-associated ancestry cluster reportedly showed fewer N-insertions in a later analysis.

These donors counted as nominally healthy when sampled, but unrecorded immune exposures were likely. This clone has only a few counts. Its antigen is as yet unknown. The PCR contained 60 Vbeta and 13 Jbeta primers. The protocol was immunoSEQ multiplex PCR, while the TCRdb copy is restricted to in-frame clones and leaves out a portion. The sample comprises some 93,000 clones, roughly 60% of which are singletons, and about 5.5% rests with the top ten. This clonotype originated in a boy younger than 18 in good health and CMV-seropositive. The specimen sequenced was PBMCs.

As DNA, the CDR3 is TGTGCCTGGACGGAGGGTCCCGGGGAGCTGTTTTTT. Residues: CAWTEGPGELFF. V usage is TRBV30 and J usage is TRBJ2-2; tentative D call: TRBD2 (6 bases). The germline CDR1 and CDR2 sequences are GTSNPN and SVGIG (reference sequence). The CDR3 has 12 residues. The V and J ends lost 4 bases and 6 bases respectively, with 9 bases between them.